What follows describes a single T cell receptor (beta chain). Source study methods: It was from reference gene primer amplification that nucleated cell counts were estimated. Repertoires were generated with immunoSEQ multiplex PCR, while TCRdb's copy carries only in-frame clones and drops some. That table furnishes V, J and clone size, whereas the DNA furnished D and trimming. This table holds roughly 130,000 clones, 87% found once. Germline V gene sequence: CDR1 MDHEN, CDR2 SYDVKM. CDR3 length: 11 residues. Trimming stripped 6 bases from V and 9 bases from J, with 10 bases between. These data originate in a study of blood T cell repertoires in COVID-19. For the study at large: The United States, Italy and Spain supplied acute and convalescent COVID-19 samples. In each case, the material was cDNA or gDNA derived from T cells, B-cell-depleted T cells, or PBMCs.

Sequencing used peripheral blood. The receptor was derived from a woman aged 55-70 years with acute or convalescent COVID-19. The genes are TRBV28 and TRBJ2-3; D is ambiguous. The DNA of the CDR3 is TGTGCCAGCAGCTCCCGCCGGACGCAGTATTTT. Amino acids: CASSSRRTQYF.